Listed here are 27 T cell receptor beta chains from one sample, sequenced in a study of T cells after yellow fever vaccination (dated by TCRdb to the late 2010s). The treatment or condition label of this sample denotes: live attenuated yellow fever vaccine strain. Library prep was done by 5' RACE. The sequencing machine was an Illumina HiSeq 2500. The public reads were reanalyzed by TCRdb: fastp trimming at Q25, MiXCR alignment, in-frame beta chains only. Identical CDR3 protein sequences are pooled into one entry, listed with their most common genes and DNA. Counted in this sample were 500,000 to 650,000 distinct CDR3 sequences; 9% to 15% of them appeared once. The ten largest clones add up to around 14% of the sample. The source was PBMCs, collected on the day of the yellow fever booster vaccination. These receptors all come from a young man who received the YFV17D yellow fever vaccine.

The V and J genes are TRBV6-2 or TRBV6-3 and TRBJ2-7; 8 bases line up with TRBD1. The CDR3 loop spans 15 amino acids. V lost 7 bases to trimming and J lost 1 base; unmatched junction nucleotides: 9. CDR1 MNHEY and CDR2 SVGEGT come from the germline V gene. The CDR3 DNA sequence: TGTGCCAGCACCTACGACCGGACAGGGTCCTACGAGCAGTACTTC. Protein: CASTYDRTGSYEQYF.

A few counts support this clonotype. V and J are TRBV5-1 and TRBJ2-3, with 12 bases lining up with TRBD2. The trim removed 7 bases at V and 3 bases at J, leaving 9 bases unmatched. Germline V lookup: CDR1 SGHRS, CDR2 YFSETQ. There are 16 residues in the CDR3. CDR3 sequence reads: CASLLETSGSTDTQYF. CDR3 in DNA: TGCGCCAGCCTTCTGGAGACTAGCGGGAGTACAGATACGCAGTATTTT.

The V and J genes are TRBV9 and TRBJ2-2; the D is unclear. Looked up from germline, CDR1 is SGDLS and CDR2 is YYNGEE. Trimming pared 3 bases from V and 4 bases from J, leaving 13 bases between. The CDR3 is made up of 15 amino acids. The CDR3 nucleotides are TGTGCCAGCAGCGCGTCGGGTACCTCCACCGGGGAGCTGTTTTTT. Amino acids: CASSASGTSTGELFF. The whole variable domain, filled in from reference TRBV9 and TRBJ2-2, reads DSGVTQTPKHLITATGQRVTLRCSPRSGDLSVYWYQQSLDQGLQFLIQYYNGEERAKGNILERFSAQQFPDLHSELNLSSLELGDSALYFCASSASGTSTGELFFGEGSRLTVL.

This clonotype was seen only a few times. This chain uses TRBV5-1 with TRBJ2-5; 9 bases are shared with TRBD1. The germline V gene encodes CDR1 SGHRS and CDR2 YFSETQ. V lost 3 bases to trimming and J lost 4 bases; unmatched junction nucleotides: 4. This CDR3 has 14 amino acids. CDR3 sequence (DNA): TGCGCCAGCAGCTCTCAGACAGGGGGAGAGACCCAGTACTTC. It yields the protein CASSSQTGGETQYF.

This clonotype was seen only a few times. The DNA of the CDR3 is TGTGCCAGCAGCATACTAGCGGGGGCACGAGATACGCAGTATTTT. Protein product: CASSILAGARDTQYF. The chain links TRBV14 to TRBJ2-3; 11 bases fit TRBD2. V lost 5 bases and J lost 5; bases outside the gene matches: 6. Per the germline V gene, CDR1 is SGHDN and CDR2 is FVKESK. The CDR3 is 15 amino acids. The whole variable domain, filled in from reference TRBV14 and TRBJ2-3, reads EAGVTQFPSHSVIEKGQTVTLRCDPISGHDNLYWYRRVMGKEIKFLLHFVKESKQDESGMPNNRFLAERTGGTYSTLKVQPAELEDSGVYFCASSILAGARDTQYFGPGTRLTVL.

Comment on this clonotype: The junction shows a germline mismatch at one end, possibly a read error. The rearrangement links TRBV20-1 to TRBJ2-7, with TRBD2 identical over 8 bases. Germline V lookup: CDR1 DFQATT, CDR2 SNEGSKA (reference sequence). The CDR3 runs to 16 residues. The CDR3: CCARSLAGGRLYEQYF. CDR3 in DNA: TGCTGTGCTAGGTCCCTAGCGGGCGGTAGGTTGTACGAGCAGTACTTC.

This CDR3 is CAISESGGWGETQYF. The CDR3 DNA follows: TGTGCCATCAGTGAGTCGGGTGGATGGGGAGAGACCCAGTACTTC. The chain recombines TRBV10-3 with TRBJ2-5; the D is unclear. V was cut by 0 bases and J by 4 bases, with 12 bases left in between. This CDR3 contains 15 residues. Germline V CDR1 and CDR2: ENHRY, SYGVKD.

This clonotype was seen more than once but under ten times. The rearrangement uses TRBV21-1 and TRBJ2-1; whether TRBD2, the table's D call, matches the DNA was not checked. TRBV21-1 is designated a pseudogene. The CDR3 has 15 amino acids. This CDR3 is CASTGSGSEYNEQFF. The CDR3 bases are TGTGCCAGCACCGGCAGCGGGAGCGAATACAATGAGCAGTTCTTC.

This clonotype was counted between two and nine times. V and J are TRBV5-1 and TRBJ2-1; tentatively, D is TRBD2 (5 bases). V dropped 3 bases and J dropped 5 bases, with 12 bases sitting between them. There are 14 residues in the CDR3. Germline V gives CDR1 SGHRS, CDR2 YFSETQ. The CDR3 region has the DNA TGCGCCAGCAGCTCGCGGGCTTTCGACAATGAGCAGTTCTTC. Translating gives CASSSRAFDNEQFF.

The chain recombines TRBV5-1 with TRBJ1-2; tentative D call: TRBD1 (6 bases). From germline, CDR1 is SGHRS and CDR2 YFSETQ. The length of the CDR3 is 15 residues. Trimming cost V 0 bases and J 4 bases, with 13 bases left between them. Here the CDR3 reads CASSLVGTGSYGYTF. The CDR3 bases are TGCGCCAGCAGCTTGGTGGGAACAGGGTCCTATGGCTACACCTTC.

The V and J genes are TRBV5-1 and TRBJ2-3, with D tentatively TRBD1 (6 bases). The CDR3 contains 15 residues. Trimming cost V 6 bases and J 1 base, with 15 bases left between them. Germline lookup yields CDR1 SGHRS and CDR2 YFSETQ. CDR3 in amino acids: CASNTGTRGTDTQYF. CDR3 nucleotide sequence: TGCGCCAGCAATACCGGGACACGAGGCACAGATACGCAGTATTTT.

The CDR3, as DNA: TGTGCCAGCAGCGGAACCCCAGGCAATCAGCCCCAGCATTTT. Encoded protein: CASSGTPGNQPQHF. The rearrangement links TRBV3-1 to TRBJ1-5; D remains unclear. Trimming took 5 bases from V and 2 from J, leaving 10 bases between them. In germline, CDR1 is LGHDT, CDR2 YNNKEL (reference sequence). CDR3 length equals 14 residues. Full variable domain (outside the CDR3, taken from reference TRBV3-1 and TRBJ1-5): DTAVSQTPKYLVTQMGNDKSIKCEQNLGHDTMYWYKQDSKKFLKIMFSYNNKELIINETVPNRFSPKSPDKAHLNLHINSLELGDSAVYFCASSGTPGNQPQHFGDGTRLSIL.

The chain links TRBV20-1 to TRBJ2-5; D is uncertain. The V end was cut by 3 bases, the J end by 5 bases, with 10 bases between. Germline V gene lookup returns CDR1 DFQATT and CDR2 SNEGSKA (reference sequence). The CDR3 contains 12 residues. The CDR3 loop is CSASEERETQYF. The CDR3 nucleotides are TGCAGTGCTAGCGAGGAGAGGGAGACCCAGTACTTC.

The table lists this clonotype with a few counts. V and J are TRBV5-1 and TRBJ2-5, with D unclear. V gave up 4 bases and J gave up 2 bases, with 12 bases separating them. The length of the CDR3 is 14 residues. Germline V gives CDR1 SGHRS, CDR2 YFSETQ. The CDR3 region has the DNA TGCGCCAGCAGCAGGGATACAGTTCAAGAGACCCAGTACTTC. This codes for CASSRDTVQETQYF. The variable domain in full, with the rest retrieved from reference TRBV5-1 and TRBJ2-5, is KAGVTQTPRYLIKTRGQQVTLSCSPISGHRSVSWYQQTPGQGLQFLFEYFSETQRNKGNFPGRFSGRQFSNSRSEMNVSTLELGDSALYLCASSRDTVQETQYFGPGTRLLVL.

This clonotype turned up a few times. The chain joins TRBV10-3 to TRBJ1-5; tentative D call: TRBD1 (5 bases). From germline, CDR1 is ENHRY and CDR2 SYGVKD. V lost 11 bases to trimming and J lost 2 bases, with 19 bases between them. The CDR3 covers 15 residues. The CDR3 DNA follows: TGTGCCTCCCGTAGAGGTGGGGGTGGCAATCAGCCCCAGCATTTT. It translates to CASRRGGGGNQPQHF.

The chain recombines TRBV7-2 with TRBJ2-3; no clear D gene. Germline-derived CDR1 and CDR2 are SGHTA and FQGNSA. V lost 3 bases and J 7 bases, leaving 8 bases between the germline ends. The CDR3 extends over 12 amino acids. The CDR3 sequence: CASSLGQYTQYF. CDR3 in DNA: TGTGCCAGCAGCTTGGGTCAATATACGCAGTATTTT.

This clonotype was recorded a few times. J is TRBJ2-7 and V is TRBV7-9, with a tentative D call TRBD1 (5 bases). This CDR3 has 13 amino acids. Germline assignment: CDR1 SEHNR and CDR2 FQNEAQ (reference sequence). Trimming left V 5 bases short and J 5 bases short, with 13 bases between. The CDR3 region is CASSGRAGNEQYF. The CDR3 nucleotides are TGTGCCAGCAGCGGCCGGGCAGGGAACGAGCAGTACTTC.

The chain combines TRBV19 with TRBJ2-3; 11 bases agree with TRBD2. The V and J ends lost 6 bases and 5 bases, in that order; junction bases with no gene match: 7. Per germline, CDR1 LNHDA and CDR2 SQIVND (reference sequence). The CDR3 runs to 15 residues. CDR3 sequence reads: CASRLLAGAGDTQYF. The CDR3 DNA reads as TGTGCCAGTAGGCTACTAGCGGGAGCGGGAGATACGCAGTATTTT.

This clonotype has a count of ten or more. This chain uses TRBV20-1 with TRBJ1-1; D is perhaps TRBD1 (5 bases). V was clipped by 2 bases and J by 2 bases, with 9 bases between them. Germline-derived CDR1 and CDR2 are DFQATT and SNEGSKA (reference sequence). This CDR3 region has 13 residues. In nucleotides, the CDR3 is TGCAGTGCTAGACAGGGTTTCAACACTGAAGCTTTCTTT. This sequence encodes CSARQGFNTEAFF.

This clonotype was counted between two and nine times. The rearrangement links TRBV20-1 to TRBJ1-1; 7 positions agree with TRBD1. Germline trimming cut 3 bases from V and 3 bases from J; bases unmatched to any gene: 13. There are 16 residues in the CDR3. The V gene's germline CDR1 is DFQATT and CDR2 SNEGSKA (reference sequence). The CDR3 spells CSARIVETGWDTEAFF. The CDR3 region has the DNA TGCAGTGCTAGGATCGTGGAGACAGGGTGGGACACTGAAGCTTTCTTT.

The genes are TRBV12-3 or TRBV12-4 and TRBJ2-1; no reliable D call. The CDR3 spans 14 residues. V was trimmed by 7 bases and J by 3 bases, leaving 13 bases between them. The CDR3 DNA reads as TGTGCCAGCACCCCCAGTCCGAACTACAATGAGCAGTTCTTC. This codes for CASTPSPNYNEQFF.

This chain links TRBV20-1 with TRBJ2-5; D possibly matches TRBD1 or TRBD2 (5 bases each). The germline gives CDR1 DFQATT, CDR2 SNEGSKA (reference sequence). The V gene lost 5 bases and the J gene lost 5 bases, with 18 bases spanning the gap. This CDR3 comprises 14 residues. CDR3 amino acids: CSADSVWGSETQYF. The CDR3 DNA reads as TGCAGTGCTGACTCCGTCTGGGGGAGTGAGACCCAGTACTTC.

Concerning this clonotype: This may be a read error: a much more frequent sequence differs by one nucleotide. The genes are TRBV7-8 and TRBJ2-1; 8 bases agree with TRBD1. The CDR3 length is 13 residues. After removal of 5 bases from V and 6 bases from J, the junction contained 3 bases not matched to a gene. Germline V gene sequence: CDR1 SGHVS, CDR2 FQNEAQ. The CDR3 loop is CASSGGQVNEQFF. DNA of the CDR3: TGTGCCAGCAGCGGGGGACAGGTCAATGAGCAGTTCTTC.

The CDR3 region has the DNA TGTGCCAGCAGCCCTCAGGCCGTGGGGGCCTACAATGAGCAGTTCTTC. Its translation is CASSPQAVGAYNEQFF. V is TRBV27 and J is TRBJ2-1; either TRBD1 or TRBD2 may supply D (5 bases each). The CDR3 totals 16 residues. Germline lookup yields CDR1 MNHEY and CDR2 SMNVEV (reference sequence). V lost 6 bases and J 2 bases, leaving 17 bases between the germline ends.

The chain employs TRBV5-4 and TRBJ2-7, with 9 bases matching TRBD1. Germline loops: CDR1 SGHNT, CDR2 YYREEE (reference sequence). CDR3 length equals 16 residues. The junction had 11 bases not matched to a gene; V was cut back by 3 bases and J by 4 bases. CDR3 sequence (DNA): TGTGCCAGCAGCTCACCCTCCGGGACAGGGCAATACGAGCAGTACTTC. Its translation is CASSSPSGTGQYEQYF.

The J gene is TRBJ2-1, the V gene TRBV20-1; TRBD2 agrees at 7 bases. V lost 1 base, J lost 5 bases, and 14 bases stayed unmatched. CDR1 and CDR2 (germline): DFQATT, SNEGSKA (reference sequence). This CDR3 comprises 17 residues. The CDR3 protein is CSARAPRGGRFHNEQFF. DNA of the CDR3: TGCAGTGCTAGAGCCCCCCGGGGAGGGAGGTTCCACAATGAGCAGTTCTTC.

This clonotype has just a few counts. The J gene is TRBJ2-2, the V gene TRBV3-1; D gene unclear. The CDR3 runs to 11 residues. Trimming left V 7 bases short and J 9 bases short, with 9 bases between. The germline V gene encodes CDR1 LGHDT and CDR2 YNNKEL (reference sequence). In DNA form, the CDR3 reads TGTGCCAGCACCTTGGGCTGGGAGCTGTTTTTT. Its translation is CASTLGWELFF. The full variable domain, with the rest looked up from reference TRBV3-1 and TRBJ2-2, is DTAVSQTPKYLVTQMGNDKSIKCEQNLGHDTMYWYKQDSKKFLKIMFSYNNKELIINETVPNRFSPKSPDKAHLNLHINSLELGDSAVYFCASTLGWELFFGEGSRLTVL.